Below, 16 T cell receptor beta chains from the same sample are listed, as sequenced in a study of OX40 agonist ivuxolimab in advanced cancers. TCRdb's copy holds only in-frame clones and misses some; the assay was immunoSEQ multiplex PCR. The sample holds some 37,000 clones, about 81% seen once. The specimen comprised CD4+ or CD8+ T cells sorted from blood, sampled in a trial of the OX40 agonist ivuxolimab. Receptor source: an adult with an advanced solid tumor such as melanoma, head and neck, liver or kidney cancer.

As for this clone: Other DNA sequences within the sample encode an identical CDR3. The chain combines TRBV28 with TRBJ2-5; D remains ambiguous. The CDR3 totals 12 residues. V was clipped by 3 bases and J by 1 base, with 3 bases between them. The germline V gene has CDR1 MDHEN and CDR2 SYDVKM. CDR3: CASSFSQETQYF. Here the CDR3 DNA reads TGTGCCAGCAGTTTCTCCCAAGAGACCCAGTACTTC.

CDR3 bases: TGCGCCAGCAGCTCCCAAACGGGGGGGCAAGATACGCAGTATTTT. The encoded protein is CASSSQTGGQDTQYF. The chain uses TRBV5-1 and TRBJ2-3; TRBD2 matches 8 bases. Germline V lookup: CDR1 SGHRS, CDR2 YFSETQ. This CDR3 has 15 amino acids. V gave up 3 bases and J gave up 5 bases; unmatched junction bases: 8. Variable domain in full (rest from reference TRBV5-1 and TRBJ2-3): KAGVTQTPRYLIKTRGQQVTLSCSPISGHRSVSWYQQTPGQGLQFLFEYFSETQRNKGNFPGRFSGRQFSNSRSEMNVSTLELGDSALYLCASSSQTGGQDTQYFGPGTRLTVL.

The genes are TRBV7-9 and TRBJ1-1, with TRBD1 as a possible D gene (6 bases). V was trimmed by 2 bases and J by 1 base, leaving 11 bases between them. Looked up from germline, CDR1 is SEHNR and CDR2 is FQNEAQ (reference sequence). The CDR3 length is 15 residues. The CDR3 sequence: CASSLRGSENTEAFF. As DNA, the CDR3 is TGTGCCAGCAGCTTAAGGGGGTCGGAGAACACTGAAGCTTTCTTT.

In DNA, the CDR3 is TGTGCCAGTACTGGACAGGGGCGCGTCTCTGAAGCTTTCTTT. Translation gives CASTGQGRVSEAFF. J is TRBJ1-1 and V is TRBV19; 9 bases are a match to TRBD1. The V segment lost 7 bases and the J segment 6 bases; nucleotides outside the gene matches: 9. The germline gives CDR1 LNHDA, CDR2 SQIVND (reference sequence). The CDR3 is 14 residues long.

The chain joins TRBV6-5 to TRBJ2-7, with 7 bases matching TRBD1. This CDR3 is built from 15 residues. Trimming took 5 bases from V and 1 from J; bases not matched to a gene: 8. In germline, CDR1 is MNHEY, CDR2 SVGAGI. The chain's CDR3 is CASSNDRVSSYEQYF. The CDR3 DNA follows: TGTGCCAGCAGTAACGACAGGGTCTCGTCCTACGAGCAGTACTTC.

CDR3 in DNA: TGCAGCGTTGAAAACGGTGATGCTGGCTACACCTTC. Protein product: CSVENGDAGYTF. This chain joins TRBV29-1 and TRBJ1-2; D is unclear. Deletions cut 2 bases from V and 7 bases from J, with 11 bases between. Germline-derived CDR1 and CDR2 are SQVTM and ANQGSEA. The length of the CDR3 is 12 residues.

The chain carries TRBV19 and TRBJ2-1; D unclear. The CDR3 sequence is 13 residues long. The germline CDR1 and CDR2 sequences are LNHDA and SQIVND (reference sequence). Trimming took off 5 bases at V and 6 bases at J, with 11 bases between the two ends. CDR3 residues: CASSAQSGNEQFF. The CDR3 DNA follows: TGTGCCAGTAGTGCCCAGTCGGGCAATGAGCAGTTCTTC.

The chain is built from TRBV7-2 and TRBJ1-1; no firm D call. Between the trimmed V and J ends, which lost 4 bases and 1 base, there was a span of 16 bases. CDR1 is SGHTA and CDR2 is FQGNSA in the germline V gene. The length of the CDR3 is 16 residues. The CDR3, as DNA: TGTGCCAGCAGCTCCCGCGTCGTCCAGCCGAACACTGAAGCTTTCTTT. Protein: CASSSRVVQPNTEAFF.

The rearrangement links TRBV11-2 to TRBJ2-7, with TRBD1 identical over 7 bases. The CDR3 is 16 amino acids. Germline CDR1 reads SGHAT; CDR2 reads FQNNGV. After removal of 5 bases from V and 1 base from J, the junction contained 11 bases not matched to a gene. CDR3 amino acids: CASSTQNRGQSYEQYF. The CDR3 DNA follows: TGTGCCAGCAGCACCCAAAACAGGGGTCAGTCCTACGAGCAGTACTTC.

The J gene is TRBJ1-1, the V gene TRBV6-1, with 12 bases fitting TRBD1. J gave up 7 bases and V 2 bases, and 5 bases lay outside the gene matches. The CDR3 runs to 15 residues. CDR1 is MNHNS and CDR2 is SASEGT in the germline V gene. CDR3 sequence (DNA): TGTGCCAGCAGTGAATGGGGGACAGGGGGCCTTGAAGCTTTCTTT. The encoded protein is CASSEWGTGGLEAFF.

The chain has TRBV12-5 and TRBJ2-1; possible D gene TRBD2, 6 bases. The V and J ends lost 3 bases and 1 base respectively, with 10 bases between them. Germline lookup yields CDR1 LGHNT and CDR2 FRNRAP. The CDR3 is 15 residues long. The CDR3: CASGFVGSSYNEQFF. The CDR3 nucleotides read TGTGCTAGTGGTTTCGTCGGGAGTTCCTACAATGAGCAGTTCTTC.

The V gene is TRBV7-3, the J gene TRBJ2-3, with 9 positions matching TRBD2. Per germline, CDR1 SGHTA and CDR2 FQGTGA. This CDR3 has 15 residues. The ends lost 5 bases at V and 5 bases at J; junction bases unmatched: 8. CDR3 amino acids: CASSRGAGGVDTQYF. In nucleotides, the CDR3 is TGTGCCAGCAGCCGGGGAGCGGGAGGTGTAGATACGCAGTATTTT.

This clone was counted only a few times. V usage is TRBV6-1 and J usage is TRBJ1-5, with 7 bases lining up with TRBD1. Unmatched junction bases numbered 6, after V lost 1 base and J lost 6 bases. Germline lookup yields CDR1 MNHNS and CDR2 SASEGT. The CDR3 has 15 residues. DNA of the CDR3: TGTGCCAGCAGTGAAGGGACGGCAGGGGGTCAGCCCCAGCATTTT. Its protein product is CASSEGTAGGQPQHF.

The chain uses TRBV13 and TRBJ2-3; no clear D. Germline CDR1 reads PRHDT; CDR2 reads FYEKMQ (reference sequence). The CDR3 covers 15 residues. V lost 8 bases to trimming and J lost 6 bases, with 21 bases between them. CDR3 loop: CASALGPGKWDTQYF. The CDR3 DNA is TGTGCCAGCGCCCTCGGGCCGGGCAAATGGGATACGCAGTATTTT. The complete variable domain, with remaining parts taken from reference TRBV13 and TRBJ2-3, reads AAGVIQSPRHLIKEKRETATLKCYPIPRHDTVYWYQQGPGQDPQFLISFYEKMQSDKGSIPDRFSAQQFSDYHSELNMSSLELGDSALYFCASALGPGKWDTQYFGPGTRLTVL.

The chain employs TRBV5-1 and TRBJ2-7; TRBD2 agrees at 15 bases. Germline CDR1 and CDR2: SGHRS and YFSETQ. The CDR3 extends over 16 amino acids. J lost 5 bases, V lost 4 bases, and 7 bases had no gene match. DNA for the CDR3: TGCGCCAGCAGCCGAGGACTAGCGGGGGGGCTCCACGAGCAGTACTTC. Its translation: CASSRGLAGGLHEQYF.

This chain uses TRBV10-2 with TRBJ2-7; possibly TRBD2 for D (5 bases). This CDR3 region has 14 residues. V was trimmed by 8 bases and J by 1 base, leaving 15 bases between them. CDR1 is WSHSY, CDR2 SAAADI, per germline. This chain's CDR3 is CASRLAGSSYEQYF. DNA for the CDR3: TGCGCCAGCCGCCTGGCGGGTAGTTCCTACGAGCAGTACTTC.